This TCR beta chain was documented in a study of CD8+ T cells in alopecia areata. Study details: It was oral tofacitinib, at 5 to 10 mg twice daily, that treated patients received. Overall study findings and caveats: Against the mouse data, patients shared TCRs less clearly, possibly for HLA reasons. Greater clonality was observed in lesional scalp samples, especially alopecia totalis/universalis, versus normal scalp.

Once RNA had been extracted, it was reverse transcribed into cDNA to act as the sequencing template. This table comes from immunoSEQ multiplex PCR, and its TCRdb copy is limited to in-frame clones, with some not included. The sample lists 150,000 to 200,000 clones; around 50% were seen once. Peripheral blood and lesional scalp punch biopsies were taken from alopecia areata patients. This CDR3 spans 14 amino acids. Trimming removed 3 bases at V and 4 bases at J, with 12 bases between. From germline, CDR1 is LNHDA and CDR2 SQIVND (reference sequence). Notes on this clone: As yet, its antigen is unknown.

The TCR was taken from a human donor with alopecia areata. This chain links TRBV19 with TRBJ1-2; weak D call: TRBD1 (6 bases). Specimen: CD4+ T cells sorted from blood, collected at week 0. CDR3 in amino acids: CASSMGDRFYGYTF. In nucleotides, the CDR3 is TGTGCCAGTAGTATGGGCGACAGGTTCTATGGCTACACCTTC.